This T cell receptor beta chain derives from a study of T cell responses to AZD1222 COVID-19 vaccine. Background on the study: Second-dose schedules of about 4 or about 12 weeks were combined.

As for this clone: Its antigen is as yet unknown.

CDR3 length equals 15 residues. Germline values: CDR1 SEHNR, CDR2 FQNEAQ (reference sequence). The V end lost 5 bases, the J end lost 2 bases, and 16 bases lay between the germline ends. Whole-study results and caveats: Sampling that yielded the repertoires occurred only after the peak T cell response. Spike as a whole was targeted by vaccine-associated CD4 TCRs, dominant at 160-218 and 743-854. Clonal diversity may have been underestimated in mostly white British donors.

Data came from immunoSEQ multiplex PCR; TCRdb stores just in-frame clones and leaves some out. Among under 150,000 clones listed, about 93% were seen once. Sample: peripheral blood, taken on day 0 of AZD1222 vaccination. V gene TRBV7-9 combines with J gene TRBJ2-7; maybe TRBD1 (6 bases). The receptor was isolated from an adult in good health. CDR3 in amino acids: CASSPPGTTTYEQYF. As DNA, the CDR3 is TGTGCCAGCAGCCCTCCGGGGACAACTACCTACGAGCAGTACTTC.